The next 2 T cell receptor beta chains were all read from a single sample in a study of OX40 agonist ivuxolimab in advanced cancers. The method was immunoSEQ multiplex PCR; TCRdb's version includes in-frame clones alone and lacks a portion of them. The table includes 70,000 to 80,000 clones, approximately 89% detected once. Specimen: CD4+ or CD8+ T cells sorted from blood, collected in a trial of the OX40 agonist ivuxolimab. The source is an adult with an advanced solid tumor such as melanoma, head and neck, liver or kidney cancer.

V is TRBV6-5 and J is TRBJ2-5, with TRBD1 identical over 10 bases. The CDR3 runs to 16 residues. V gave up 2 bases and J gave up 5 bases; unmatched junction bases: 8. In germline, CDR1 is MNHEY, CDR2 SVGAGI. The CDR3 coding sequence is TGTGCCAGCAGTTACACAGGGACAGGGGCCTGGGAGACCCAGTACTTC. It translates to CASSYTGTGAWETQYF.

The chain links TRBV9 to TRBJ2-2; 10 bases fit TRBD2. The V gene end was trimmed by 0 bases and the J gene end by 7 bases; junction bases not matched to a gene: 3. This CDR3 spans 15 amino acids. CDR1 and CDR2 (germline): SGDLS, YYNGEE. The CDR3 region has the DNA TGTGCCAGCAGCGTAGCGGCTAGCGGGAGCGGGGAGCTGTTTTTT. Translation: CASSVAASGSGELFF.